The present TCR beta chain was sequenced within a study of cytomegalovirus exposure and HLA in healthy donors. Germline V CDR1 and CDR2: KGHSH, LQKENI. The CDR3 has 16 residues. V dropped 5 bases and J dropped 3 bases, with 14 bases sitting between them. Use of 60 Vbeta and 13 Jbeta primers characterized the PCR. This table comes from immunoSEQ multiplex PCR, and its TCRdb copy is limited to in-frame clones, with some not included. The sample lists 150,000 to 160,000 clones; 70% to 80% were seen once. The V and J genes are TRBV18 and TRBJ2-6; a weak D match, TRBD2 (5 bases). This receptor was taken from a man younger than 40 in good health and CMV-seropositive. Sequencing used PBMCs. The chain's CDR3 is CASSTGGLGGANVLTF. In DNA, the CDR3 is TGTGCCAGCTCAACCGGCGGACTTGGTGGGGCCAACGTCCTGACTTTC.